Listed below are T cell receptor beta chains from one sample, sequenced in a study of blood T cells in healthy people across ages. Via MiXCR, TCRdb re-called the 5' RACE reads, giving one row per CDR3 protein. The sample has approximately 670,000 distinct CDR3 sequences; 35% to 50% are singletons. The sequenced material came from blood. These receptors all stem from a man older than 75 in good health. Each CDR3 is given with its conserved first and last residue. The order of the fields is V gene, D gene, clone size, J gene, CDR3 protein, CDR3 DNA. A D gene is named only where the DNA matches it firmly. Clone size is not always given. Where it is, it says once, few, many or a class for expanded clones.

>TRBV20-1|NA|NA|TRBJ2-7
CSAAGRPSYNEQYF
TGCAGTGCTGCCGGACGGCCCTCCTACAATGAGCAGTACTTC
>TRBV20-1|TRBD2|NA|TRBJ2-1
CSARELAGRPRTYNEQFF
TGCAGTGCTAGAGAGCTAGCGGGGCGACCCCGTACCTACAATGAGCAGTTCTTC
>TRBV28|TRBD2|few|TRBJ2-5
CASSLMLSGSRETQYF
TGTGCCAGCAGTTTAATGCTTAGCGGGAGTAGAGAGACCCAGTACTTC
>TRBV7-2|TRBD1|NA|TRBJ1-4
CASSINRGQNEKLFF
TGTGCCAGCAGCATCAACAGGGGGCAGAATGAAAAACTGTTTTTT
>TRBV4-3|TRBD1|NA|TRBJ1-4
CASSGQGGEKLFF
TGCGCCAGCAGTGGACAGGGTGGCGAAAAACTGTTTTTT
>TRBV20-1|NA|NA|TRBJ2-1
CSARDPRRRTYEQFF
TGCAGTGCTAGAGATCCCAGGAGGCGGACCTACGAGCAGTTCTTC
>TRBV9|TRBD1|NA|TRBJ2-5
CASSVRQGANEQYF
TGTGCCAGCAGCGTAAGACAGGGGGCTAATGAGCAGTACTTC
>TRBV7-2|TRBD2|many|TRBJ2-5
CASSQLAGGQETQYF
TGTGCCAGCAGCCAATTAGCGGGGGGCCAAGAGACCCAGTACTTC
>TRBV18|TRBD1|NA|TRBJ2-5
CASSPGTGAQTQYF
TGTGCCAGCTCACCAGGGACAGGGGCACAGACCCAGTACTTC
>TRBV10-1|TRBD2|NA|TRBJ2-1
CASSESMSGLASREQFF
TGCGCCAGCAGTGAGTCAATGTCGGGACTAGCGTCTCGTGAGCAGTTCTTC
>TRBV12-3/TRBV12-4|NA|NA|TRBJ1-2
CASRKGASWGYTF
TGTGCCAGCAGAAAGGGAGCGTCCTGGGGCTACACCTTC
>TRBV14|TRBD2|NA|TRBJ2-2
CASSQDARLAGGHGNTGELFF
TGTGCCAGCAGCCAAGATGCCCGGCTAGCGGGGGGCCACGGGAACACCGGGGAGCTGTTTTTT
>TRBV6-1|NA|NA|TRBJ2-1
CTSKGLTYNEQFF
TGTACCAGCAAGGGCCTAACCTACAATGAGCAGTTCTTC
>TRBV28|TRBD1|once|TRBJ1-4
CASSGGTVNEKLFF
TGTGCCAGCAGTGGAGGGACAGTTAATGAAAAACTGTTTTTT
>TRBV25-1|TRBD2|NA|TRBJ2-1
CASGGLAGGSLVDEQFF
TGTGCCAGCGGGGGACTAGCGGGAGGATCCTTGGTGGATGAGCAGTTCTTC
>TRBV9|NA|NA|TRBJ2-7
CASSVGYNEQYF
TGTGCCAGCAGCGTCGGCTACAATGAGCAGTACTTC
>TRBV12-3/TRBV12-4|NA|few|TRBJ2-5
CASSLQGFQTAETQYF
TGTGCCAGCAGCCTACAGGGTTTCCAAACCGCGGAGACCCAGTACTTC
>TRBV9|TRBD2|NA|TRBJ2-3
CASGLADSTDTQYF
TGTGCCAGCGGACTAGCAGATAGCACAGATACGCAGTATTTT
>TRBV7-2|TRBD2|few|TRBJ2-7
CASSLGASGRGYEQYF
TGTGCCAGCAGCTTAGGTGCTAGCGGGAGGGGGTACGAGCAGTACTTC
>TRBV10-3|TRBD1|NA|TRBJ1-1
CAIAQRDRGTEAFF
TGTGCCATCGCGCAACGGGACAGGGGCACTGAAGCTTTCTTT
>TRBV20-1|NA|NA|TRBJ2-3
CSARILRPDTQYF
TGCAGTGCTAGAATACTACGCCCAGATACGCAGTATTTT
>TRBV3-1|NA|once|TRBJ2-7
CASSQGPPVYEQYF
TGTGCCAGCAGCCAGGGACCCCCAGTCTACGAGCAGTACTTC
>TRBV10-3|TRBD2|NA|TRBJ2-1
CAISVGSGAYNEQFF
TGTGCCATCAGTGTAGGTAGCGGGGCCTACAATGAGCAGTTCTTC
>TRBV9|TRBD1|few|TRBJ2-7
CASKGQGSEQYF
TGTGCCAGCAAAGGACAGGGGAGCGAGCAGTACTTC
>TRBV7-2|TRBD1|many|TRBJ2-6
CASSERTGSGANVLTF
TGTGCCAGCAGCGAACGGACAGGGTCTGGGGCCAACGTCCTGACTTTC
>TRBV29-1|NA|few|TRBJ1-1
CSVDKDPVGAFF
TGCAGCGTGGACAAGGACCCCGTCGGAGCTTTCTTT